These 26 T cell receptor beta chains were all obtained from the same sample, sequenced in a study of shared clonotypes between healthy human individuals. Method: immunoSEQ multiplex PCR; TCRdb's copy keeps in-frame clones and lacks some. The sample records about 710,000 clones, 73% being singletons. The source material was memory CD4+ T cells sorted from blood. Subset here: CD45RA-negative fraction. The receptors were gathered from a woman between 25 and 40 years old in good health.

This clone has only a few counts. The V call is TRBV21-1, the J call TRBJ1-2. TRBV21-1 is a pseudogene segment. This CDR3 has 14 residues. In nucleotides, the CDR3 is TGTGCCAGCAGCAAAGCGCGACGGAGCTATGGCTACACCTTC. Its protein product is CASSKARRSYGYTF.

This chain joins TRBV25-1 and TRBJ2-3; a weak D match, TRBD2 (6 bases). The germline CDR1 and CDR2 sequences are MGHDK and SYGVNS. CDR3 length equals 13 residues. V was cut by 8 bases and J by 2 bases, with 11 bases left in between. The CDR3, as DNA: TGTGCCAGCGGTAGCGGTACCACAGATACGCAGTATTTT. Protein sequence: CASGSGTTDTQYF.

This clone has more than one count but fewer than ten. The V and J genes are TRBV6-1 and TRBJ1-1, with unresolved D. Trimming removed 9 bases at V and 3 bases at J, with 8 bases between. The V gene's germline CDR1 is MNHNS and CDR2 SASEGT. The CDR3 runs to 11 residues. DNA of the CDR3: TGTGCCAGTACTCGGGACACTGAAGCTTTCTTT. Translating it yields CASTRDTEAFF.

The gene calls are TRBV7-9 and TRBJ2-3; no clear D gene. This CDR3 is 14 amino acids long. Trimming cost V 3 bases and J 4 bases, with 11 bases left between them. Per the germline V gene, CDR1 is SEHNR and CDR2 is FQNEAQ (reference sequence). CDR3 loop: CASSLTKVSDTQYF. The CDR3 DNA reads as TGTGCCAGCAGCTTGACAAAGGTCTCAGATACGCAGTATTTT.

For this clone: Other DNA sequences in the sample encode the same CDR3. The V call is TRBV7-2, the J call TRBJ2-1; 8 positions match TRBD2. V shed 5 bases, J shed 4 bases, and the junction held 7 bases outside the gene matches. The CDR3 contains 15 residues. Germline values: CDR1 SGHTA, CDR2 FQGNSA. Here the CDR3 reads CASSLGTRLYNEQFF. CDR3 bases: TGTGCCAGCAGCCTAGGGACTAGACTTTACAATGAGCAGTTCTTC.

V and J are TRBV5-1 and TRBJ2-5, with 7 bases lining up with TRBD2. The J segment lost 4 bases and the V segment lost 6 bases, leaving 9 bases of the junction unmatched. Looked up from germline, CDR1 is SGHRS and CDR2 is YFSETQ. This CDR3 contains 14 residues. The CDR3 region is CASTLLTGGETQYF. The CDR3 nucleotides read TGCGCCAGCACTCTTCTTACGGGGGGAGAGACCCAGTACTTC. Full variable domain (remainder filled in from reference TRBV5-1 and TRBJ2-5): KAGVTQTPRYLIKTRGQQVTLSCSPISGHRSVSWYQQTPGQGLQFLFEYFSETQRNKGNFPGRFSGRQFSNSRSEMNVSTLELGDSALYLCASTLLTGGETQYFGPGTRLLVL.

The chain joins TRBV5-1 to TRBJ2-7, with D uncertain. CDR1 is SGHRS and CDR2 is YFSETQ in the germline V gene. The CDR3 spans 14 residues. Trimming removed 2 bases from V and 2 bases from J, with 11 bases in between. The CDR3 DNA reads as TGCGCCAGCAGCTTTGCCGGGCCTCCCTACGAGCAGTACTTC. This encodes CASSFAGPPYEQYF.

Concerning this clone itself: Given a far larger clone just one base away, this is likely a sequencing read error. Other nucleotide sequences from this sample produce the same CDR3. The chain has TRBV4-1 and TRBJ1-5; D might be TRBD1 (5 bases). The V end lost 0 bases, the J end lost 4 bases, and 7 bases lay between the germline ends. This CDR3 has 14 amino acids. The germline V gene encodes CDR1 MGHRA and CDR2 YSYEKL. CDR3 residues: CASSQDQGNQPQHF. The CDR3 region has the DNA TGCGCCAGCAGCCAAGATCAGGGTAATCAGCCCCAGCATTTT.

The CDR3 sequence: CASSRPGLAGREQYF. CDR3 in DNA: TGTGCCAGCAGCCGCCCGGGACTAGCGGGACGCGAGCAGTACTTC. V and J are TRBV14 and TRBJ2-7; 13 bases line up with TRBD2. The V gene's germline CDR1 is SGHDN and CDR2 FVKESK. V was clipped by 4 bases and J by 6 bases; unmatched bases: 6. The length of the CDR3 is 15 residues.

CDR3 in DNA: TGTGCCAGCAGCTTACGGTCTAGCGGGAGTTATGAGACCCAGTACTTC. Translating it yields CASSLRSSGSYETQYF. This sequence joins TRBV7-8 and TRBJ2-5; 10 bases are a match to TRBD2. Germline CDR1 is SGHVS and CDR2 is FQNEAQ. V lost 2 bases to trimming and J lost 5 bases; unmatched junction nucleotides: 8. The CDR3 consists of 16 residues.

The chain employs TRBV5-1 and TRBJ2-5; 7 nucleotides line up with TRBD2. The CDR3 contains 15 residues. Germline values: CDR1 SGHRS, CDR2 YFSETQ. With 5 bases clipped from V and 3 bases from J, the junction kept 10 bases outside the gene matches. CDR3 nucleotide sequence: TGCGCCAGCAGTCCCTCGGGGACTACCGAAGAGACCCAGTACTTC. This encodes CASSPSGTTEETQYF.

This rearrangement joins TRBV5-1 to TRBJ2-5; 13 nucleotides agree with TRBD2. Germline V gene sequence: CDR1 SGHRS, CDR2 YFSETQ. With V trimmed by 4 bases and J by 5 bases, 5 bases remained unmatched. This CDR3 has 15 residues. The CDR3 sequence is CASSTSGRVQETQYF. The CDR3 DNA sequence: TGCGCCAGCAGCACTAGCGGGAGGGTTCAGGAGACCCAGTACTTC.

This clone has only a few counts. V gene TRBV10-3 combines with J gene TRBJ2-2, with D perhaps matching TRBD1 (6 bases). This CDR3 region has 15 residues. Germline V gene sequence: CDR1 ENHRY, CDR2 SYGVKD. V gave up 6 bases and J gave up 1 base, with 12 bases separating them. CDR3 protein: CAIRDPGQNTGELFF. Written as DNA, the CDR3 is TGTGCCATCAGGGACCCGGGACAGAACACCGGGGAGCTGTTTTTT.

The chain combines TRBV6-5 with TRBJ2-5; TRBD2 might be the D (6 bases). The DNA end is more similar to TRBJ2-7, so the J call may be wrong. Per the germline V gene, CDR1 is MNHEY and CDR2 is SVGAGI. The CDR3 extends over 15 amino acids. The CDR3, as DNA: TGTGCCAGCAGTCCCGGGGTAGCGGCAGTCAACGAGCAGTACTTC. This encodes CASSPGVAAVNEQYF.

This chain uses TRBV9 with TRBJ2-3; possibly TRBD1 for D (5 bases). The ends were cut back, 4 bases at V and 6 bases at J, with 18 bases in the middle. Germline V gene lookup returns CDR1 SGDLS and CDR2 YYNGEE. This CDR3 spans 15 amino acids. CDR3 amino acids: CASSTDLTGADTQYF. DNA for the CDR3: TGTGCCAGCAGCACGGACCTAACAGGAGCGGATACGCAGTATTTT.

The V and J genes are TRBV5-1 and TRBJ2-3, with 8 bases aligning to TRBD1. From germline, CDR1 is SGHRS and CDR2 YFSETQ. The CDR3 contains 15 residues. J gave up 3 bases and V 4 bases, and 7 bases lay outside the gene matches. In DNA, the CDR3 is TGCGCCAGCAGCCCTATGACAGGGGTTACAGATACGCAGTATTTT. This gives the protein CASSPMTGVTDTQYF.

This clone was observed a few times. The chain combines TRBV5-1 with TRBJ2-2; 8 bases are shared with TRBD2. Germline V lookup: CDR1 SGHRS, CDR2 YFSETQ. With V trimmed by 3 bases and J by 2 bases, 3 bases remained unmatched. This CDR3 contains 15 residues. CDR3 coding DNA: TGCGCCAGCAGCTACGTAGCGGGAAACACCGGGGAGCTGTTTTTT. This translates into CASSYVAGNTGELFF.

The J gene is TRBJ1-1, the V gene TRBV6-6, with 10 bases lining up with TRBD1. CDR3 length equals 12 residues. J was trimmed by 10 bases and V by 5 bases; bases with no gene match: 4. Germline V gene data show CDR1 as MNHNY and CDR2 as SVGAGI (reference sequence). The CDR3 spells CASSLDRGRAFF. In DNA, the CDR3 is TGTGCCAGCAGTCTAGACAGGGGGCGAGCTTTCTTT.

The rearrangement links TRBV2 to TRBJ1-5; 8 bases fit TRBD1. This CDR3 has 14 residues. V lost 6 bases to trimming and J lost 4 bases; unmatched junction nucleotides: 5. CDR1 is SNHLY and CDR2 is FYNNEI in the germline V gene. CDR3 coding DNA: TGTGCCAGCAGCACGGACAGGGCGAATCAGCCCCAGCATTTT. This codes for CASSTDRANQPQHF.

This clone was seen just once. The V call is TRBV19, the J call TRBJ1-2, with D possibly TRBD1 on 6 matching bases. Between the trimmed V and J ends, which lost 6 bases and 4 bases, there was a span of 24 bases. CDR3 length equals 17 residues. Germline V gene lookup returns CDR1 LNHDA and CDR2 SQIVND (reference sequence). CDR3 sequence reads: CASRLVGTLNTGYGYTF. CDR3 nucleotides: TGTGCCAGTAGATTGGTTGGGACACTCAACACGGGCTATGGCTACACCTTC.

This clone occurred a few times. The chain recombines TRBV6-1 with TRBJ1-2; D not resolved. Trimming cost V 0 bases and J 4 bases, with 12 bases left between them. CDR1 and CDR2 (germline): MNHNS, SASEGT. The length of the CDR3 is 15 residues. The DNA for the CDR3 is TGTGCCAGCAGTGAAGCTCCGGGCCTGTTCTATGGCTACACCTTC. Translation gives CASSEAPGLFYGYTF.

This clone turned up a few times. This sequence joins TRBV19 and TRBJ1-5; 7 bases align to TRBD1. Per germline, CDR1 LNHDA and CDR2 SQIVND (reference sequence). This CDR3 comprises 16 residues. The V and J ends lost 7 bases and 0 bases, in that order; junction bases with no gene match: 9. The CDR3 sequence: CASTRDRQNSNQPQHF. The CDR3, as DNA: TGTGCCAGTACCAGGGACAGACAAAATAGCAATCAGCCCCAGCATTTT.

The chain has TRBV5-1 and TRBJ2-6, with 9 bases matching TRBD1. The CDR3 runs to 20 residues. Germline lookup yields CDR1 SGHRS and CDR2 YFSETQ. V trimming: 4 bases; J trimming: 0 bases; junction bases outside the gene matches: 14. CDR3 in DNA: TGCGCCAGCAGCCTACAACGCCCGACAGGGGGTTTCTCTGGGGCCAACGTCCTGACTTTC. It is translated as CASSLQRPTGGFSGANVLTF.

The rearrangement joins TRBV28 to TRBJ2-7; D gene uncertain. The CDR3 is 15 amino acids. Trimming took off 5 bases at V and 2 bases at J, with 16 bases between the two ends. Looked up from germline, CDR1 is MDHEN and CDR2 is SYDVKM. The CDR3 sequence: CASSPVWSGAYEQYF. The CDR3 DNA follows: TGTGCCAGCAGTCCCGTTTGGAGTGGAGCCTACGAGCAGTACTTC.

The chain uses TRBV7-9 and TRBJ2-3, with D possibly TRBD1 on 6 matching bases. Trimming took off 5 bases at V and 7 bases at J, with 16 bases between the two ends. From germline, CDR1 is SEHNR and CDR2 FQNEAQ (reference sequence). This CDR3 is 14 amino acids long. CDR3 region: CASSERQAPYTQYF. As DNA, the CDR3 is TGTGCCAGCAGCGAACGACAGGCCCCTTATACGCAGTATTTT.

Ten or more counts support this clone. This chain links TRBV6-6 with TRBJ2-5; 7 bases line up with TRBD1. There are 13 residues in the CDR3. The V gene's germline CDR1 is MNHNY and CDR2 SVGAGI (reference sequence). V trimming: 5 bases; J trimming: 7 bases; junction bases outside the gene matches: 7. CDR3: CASSLTGDGTQYF. CDR3 DNA sequence: TGTGCCAGCAGTCTCACAGGGGATGGGACCCAGTACTTC.